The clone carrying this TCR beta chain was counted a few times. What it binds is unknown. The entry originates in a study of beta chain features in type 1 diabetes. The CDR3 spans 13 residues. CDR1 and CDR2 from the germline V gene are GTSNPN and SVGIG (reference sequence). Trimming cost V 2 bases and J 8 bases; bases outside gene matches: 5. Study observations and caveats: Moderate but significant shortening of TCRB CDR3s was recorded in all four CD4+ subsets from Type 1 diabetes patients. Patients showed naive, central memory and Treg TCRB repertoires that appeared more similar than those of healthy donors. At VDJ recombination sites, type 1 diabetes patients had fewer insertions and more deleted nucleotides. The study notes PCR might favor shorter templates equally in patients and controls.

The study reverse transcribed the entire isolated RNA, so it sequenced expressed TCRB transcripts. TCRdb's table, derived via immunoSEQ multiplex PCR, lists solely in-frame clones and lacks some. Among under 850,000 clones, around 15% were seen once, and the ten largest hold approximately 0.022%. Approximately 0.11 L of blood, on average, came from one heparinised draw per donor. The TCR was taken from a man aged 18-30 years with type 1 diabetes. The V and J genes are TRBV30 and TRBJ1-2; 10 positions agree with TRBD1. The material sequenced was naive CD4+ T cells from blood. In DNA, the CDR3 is TGTGCCTGGAGTCTCGGGACAGGGGAAGGCTACACCTTC. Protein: CAWSLGTGEGYTF. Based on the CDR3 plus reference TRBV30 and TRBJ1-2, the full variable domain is SQTIHQWPATLVQPVGSPLSLECTVEGTSNPNLYWYRQAAGRGLQLLFYSVGIGQISSEVPQNLSASRPQDRQFILSSKKLLLSDSGFYLCAWSLGTGEGYTFGSGTRLTVV.